This T cell receptor beta chain was recovered during a study of T cell responses to AZD1222 COVID-19 vaccine. Study overall: Pooling was applied to second doses at about 4 or about 12 weeks. General study results and limits: Clonal diversity was possibly underestimated; the donors were predominantly white British and more often female. Only a handful of people who got AZD1222 tested seropositive at baseline. Repertoires were obtained solely post-peak T cell response.

TCRdb's copy holds only in-frame clones and misses some; the assay was immunoSEQ multiplex PCR. The profile shows roughly 150,000 clones, just over 90% of them singletons. Worth noting for this clone: Its antigen is as yet unknown.

The V gene end was trimmed by 3 bases and the J gene end by 0 bases; junction bases not matched to a gene: 4. The germline CDR1 and CDR2 sequences are SGDLS and YYNGEE. This CDR3 has 16 residues. The chain couples TRBV9 to TRBJ2-5, with TRBD2 matching over 11 bases. The specimen was peripheral blood, collected on day 0 of AZD1222 vaccination. This sequence originates from an adult in good health. The CDR3: CASSAGTSGNQETQYF. CDR3 nucleotides: TGTGCCAGCAGCGCCGGGACTAGCGGTAACCAAGAGACCCAGTACTTC.